This TCR beta chain was sequenced during a study of T cells in Graves' hyperthyroidism and ophthalmopathy. Researchers took RNA transcripts and amplified the TCR beta CDR3 regions from them. An initial round of RT-PCR targeting the TCR CDR3 relied on the HTBI primer set. TCRdb re-called the multiplex PCR reads with MiXCR, one entry per CDR3 protein. The sample lists roughly 800,000 distinct CDR3 sequences; over 35% were seen once. The CDR3 contains 12 residues. With 5 bases removed from V and 5 bases from J, the gap between germline ends came to 10 bases. Germline values: CDR1 MNHNS, CDR2 SASEGT. Sequenced sample: blood. The rearrangement uses TRBV6-1 and TRBJ2-7, with D uncertain. The receptor's source is a man aged 18 to 30 with Graves' hyperthyroidism. CDR3 sequence reads: CASSSPMNEQYF. In DNA, the CDR3 is TGTGCCAGCAGTTCCCCGATGAACGAGCAGTACTTC.